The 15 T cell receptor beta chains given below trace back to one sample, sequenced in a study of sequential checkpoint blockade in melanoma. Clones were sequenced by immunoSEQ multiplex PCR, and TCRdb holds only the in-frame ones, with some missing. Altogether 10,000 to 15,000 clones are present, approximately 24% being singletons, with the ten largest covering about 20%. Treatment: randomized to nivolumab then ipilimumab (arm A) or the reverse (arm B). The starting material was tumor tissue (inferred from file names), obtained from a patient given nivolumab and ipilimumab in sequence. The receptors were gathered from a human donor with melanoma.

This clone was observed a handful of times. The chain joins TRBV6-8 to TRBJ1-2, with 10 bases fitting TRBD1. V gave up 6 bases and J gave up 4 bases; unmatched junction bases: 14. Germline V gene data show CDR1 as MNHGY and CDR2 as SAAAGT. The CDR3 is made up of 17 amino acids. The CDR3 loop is CASRGVGQGGDIYGYTF. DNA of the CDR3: TGTGCCAGCAGAGGAGTCGGACAGGGGGGGGATATCTATGGCTACACCTTC.

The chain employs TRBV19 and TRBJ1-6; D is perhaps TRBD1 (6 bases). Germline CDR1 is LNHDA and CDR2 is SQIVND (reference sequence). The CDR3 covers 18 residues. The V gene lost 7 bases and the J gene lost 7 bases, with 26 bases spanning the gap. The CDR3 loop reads CASTNWRPGANFNSPLHF. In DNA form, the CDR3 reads TGTGCCAGTACCAATTGGAGGCCAGGGGCGAACTTCAATTCACCCCTCCACTTT.

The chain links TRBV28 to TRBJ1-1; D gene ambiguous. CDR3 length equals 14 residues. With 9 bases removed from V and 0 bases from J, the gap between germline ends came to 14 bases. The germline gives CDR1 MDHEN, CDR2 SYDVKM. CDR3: CASSRRALNTEAFF. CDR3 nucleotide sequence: TGTGCCAGTAGCAGGAGGGCTTTGAACACTGAAGCTTTCTTT.

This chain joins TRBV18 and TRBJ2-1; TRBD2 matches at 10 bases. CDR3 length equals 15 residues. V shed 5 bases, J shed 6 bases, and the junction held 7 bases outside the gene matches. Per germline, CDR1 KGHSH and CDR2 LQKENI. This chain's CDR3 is CASSFSGGAFNEQFF. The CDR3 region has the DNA TGTGCCAGCTCATTCAGCGGGGGGGCCTTCAATGAGCAGTTCTTC.

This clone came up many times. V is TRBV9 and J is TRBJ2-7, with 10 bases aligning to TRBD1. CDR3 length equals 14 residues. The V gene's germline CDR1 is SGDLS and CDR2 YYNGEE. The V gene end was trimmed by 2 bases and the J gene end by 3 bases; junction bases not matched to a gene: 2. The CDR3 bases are TGTGCCAGCAGCGTCGGACAGGGGGGCTACGAGCAGTACTTC. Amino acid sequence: CASSVGQGGYEQYF.

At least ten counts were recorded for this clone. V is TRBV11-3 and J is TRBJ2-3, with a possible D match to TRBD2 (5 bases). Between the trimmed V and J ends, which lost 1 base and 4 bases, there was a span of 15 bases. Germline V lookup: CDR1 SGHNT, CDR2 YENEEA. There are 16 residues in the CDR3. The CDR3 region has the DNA TGTGCCAGCAGCTTAGTGTTAACGGGGAGCGCAGATACGCAGTATTTT. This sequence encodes CASSLVLTGSADTQYF. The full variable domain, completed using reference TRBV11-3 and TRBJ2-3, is EAGVVQSPRYKIIEKKQPVAFWCNPISGHNTLYWYLQNLGQGPELLIRYENEEAVDDSQLPKDRFSAERLKGVDSTLKIQPAELGDSAVYLCASSLVLTGSADTQYFGPGTRLTVL.

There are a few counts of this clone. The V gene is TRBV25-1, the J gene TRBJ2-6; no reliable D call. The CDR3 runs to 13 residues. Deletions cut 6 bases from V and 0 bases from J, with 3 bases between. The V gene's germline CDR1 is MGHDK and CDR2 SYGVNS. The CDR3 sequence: CASSSSGANVLTF. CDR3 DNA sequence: TGTGCCAGCAGCAGCTCTGGGGCCAACGTCCTGACTTTC.

The CDR3 reads CASSLSRGQEQFF. DNA of the CDR3: TGTGCCAGCAGCTTAAGTCGGGGACAAGAGCAGTTCTTC. J is TRBJ2-1 and V is TRBV7-4; a weak D match, TRBD1 (6 bases). The CDR3 totals 13 residues. Trimming pared 2 bases from V and 10 bases from J, leaving 12 bases between. CDR1 is SGHVT, CDR2 SQSDAQ, per germline.

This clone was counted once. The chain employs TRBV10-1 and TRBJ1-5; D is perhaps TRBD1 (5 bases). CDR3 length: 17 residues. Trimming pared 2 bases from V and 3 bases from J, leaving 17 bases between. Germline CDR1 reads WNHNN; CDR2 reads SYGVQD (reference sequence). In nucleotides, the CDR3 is TGCGCCAGCAGTGAGCTTTATCCCGGGACTAACAATCAGCCCCAGCATTTT. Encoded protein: CASSELYPGTNNQPQHF.

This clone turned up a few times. CDR3 protein: CSVGLAGTGNTIYF. The CDR3 bases are TGCAGCGTTGGTTTAGCCGGGACTGGAAACACCATATATTTT. This chain connects TRBV29-1 to TRBJ1-3, with D unresolved. The CDR3 length is 14 residues. V gave up 4 bases and J gave up 2 bases, with 12 bases separating them. Germline values: CDR1 SQVTM, CDR2 ANQGSEA.

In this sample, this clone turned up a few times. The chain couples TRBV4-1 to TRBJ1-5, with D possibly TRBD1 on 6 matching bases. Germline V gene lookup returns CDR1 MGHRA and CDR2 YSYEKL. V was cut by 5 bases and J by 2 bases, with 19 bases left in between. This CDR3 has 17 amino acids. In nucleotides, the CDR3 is TGCGCCAGCAGCGCCCCAGGGGTAGGTTTCGGCAATCAGCCCCAGCATTTT. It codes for CASSAPGVGFGNQPQHF.

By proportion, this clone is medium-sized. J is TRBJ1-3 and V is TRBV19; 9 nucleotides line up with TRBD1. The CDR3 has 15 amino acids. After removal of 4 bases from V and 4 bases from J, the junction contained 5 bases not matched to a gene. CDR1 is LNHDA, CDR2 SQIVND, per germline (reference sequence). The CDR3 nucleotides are TGTGCCAGTAGTAAAGGACAGGGGATCGGAAACACCATATATTTT. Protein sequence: CASSKGQGIGNTIYF. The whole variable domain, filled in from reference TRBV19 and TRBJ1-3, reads DGGITQSPKYLFRKEGQNVTLSCEQNLNHDAMYWYRQDPGQGLRLIYYSQIVNDFQKGDIAEGYSVSREKKESFPLTVTSAQKNPTAFYLCASSKGQGIGNTIYFGEGSWLTVV.

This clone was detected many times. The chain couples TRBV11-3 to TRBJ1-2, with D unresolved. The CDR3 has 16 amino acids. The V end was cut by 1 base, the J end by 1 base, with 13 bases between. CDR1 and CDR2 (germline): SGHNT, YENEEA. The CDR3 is CASSLVTKPGNYGYTF. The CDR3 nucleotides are TGTGCCAGCAGCTTAGTAACGAAACCCGGTAACTATGGCTACACCTTC.

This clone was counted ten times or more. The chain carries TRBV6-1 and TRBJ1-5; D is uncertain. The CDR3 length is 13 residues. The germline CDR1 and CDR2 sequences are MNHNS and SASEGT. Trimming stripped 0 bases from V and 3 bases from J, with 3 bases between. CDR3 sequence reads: CASSEASNQPQHF. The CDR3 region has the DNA TGTGCCAGCAGTGAAGCGTCCAATCAGCCCCAGCATTTT.

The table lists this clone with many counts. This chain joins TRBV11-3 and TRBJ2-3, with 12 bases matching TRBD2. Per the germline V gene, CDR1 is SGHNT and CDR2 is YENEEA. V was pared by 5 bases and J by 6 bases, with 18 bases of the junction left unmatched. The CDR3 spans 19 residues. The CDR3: CASSKEGLATSGGLDTQYF. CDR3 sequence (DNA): TGTGCCAGCAGCAAAGAGGGACTTGCTACTAGCGGGGGGCTGGATACGCAGTATTTT.